A single sample gave rise to the 26 T cell receptor beta chains below, sequenced in a study of shared clonotypes between healthy human individuals. Sequencing used immunoSEQ multiplex PCR; TCRdb keeps in-frame clones, though not all of them. The sample comprises roughly 890,000 clones, around 92% of which are singletons, and around 24% rests with the top ten. The naive CD8 fraction comprised CD45RO-negative cells positively selected for CCR7 and excluded terminally differentiated effector memory CD45RA+ cells. Source material: naive CD8+ T cells sorted from blood. All receptors derive from a man aged 25-45 years in good health.

The rearrangement links TRBV2 to TRBJ2-3; weak D call: TRBD2 (5 bases). With 0 bases removed from V and 1 base from J, the gap between germline ends came to 8 bases. CDR3 size: 15 residues. The V gene's germline CDR1 is SNHLY and CDR2 FYNNEI. CDR3 DNA: TGTGCCAGCAGTGAAGCGCGGGCGGGCACAGATACGCAGTATTTT. It codes for CASSEARAGTDTQYF.

The rearrangement links TRBV27 to TRBJ2-7, with a tentative D call TRBD2 (5 bases). The CDR3 consists of 16 residues. Germline loops: CDR1 MNHEY, CDR2 SMNVEV (reference sequence). V shed 2 bases and J shed 5 bases, with 19 bases lying between them. Written as DNA, the CDR3 is TGTGCCAGCAGTTTAACGGACTCCCTACGATTCCACGAGCAGTACTTC. This gives the protein CASSLTDSLRFHEQYF.

This chain uses TRBV6-4 with TRBJ2-7; 7 bases fit TRBD2. The CDR3 spans 16 residues. The germline CDR1 and CDR2 sequences are MRHNA and SNTAGT. The V segment lost 5 bases and the J segment 2 bases; nucleotides outside the gene matches: 12. CDR3 in DNA: TGTGCCAGCAGTAGAGGACTAGTCTTTAGCACCTACGAGCAGTACTTC. Translating gives CASSRGLVFSTYEQYF.

This chain joins TRBV6-5 and TRBJ2-7; 8 nucleotides line up with TRBD2. Per the germline V gene, CDR1 is MNHEY and CDR2 is SVGAGI. This CDR3 contains 14 residues. Trimming took 5 bases from V and 4 from J; bases not matched to a gene: 7. The CDR3 here is CASSETSVSYEQYF. The CDR3 nucleotides read TGTGCCAGCAGTGAGACTAGCGTTTCGTACGAGCAGTACTTC.

The chain couples TRBV2 to TRBJ1-2; no firm D call. The CDR3 loop spans 15 amino acids. From germline, CDR1 is SNHLY and CDR2 FYNNEI. DNA of the CDR3: TGTGCTCAGCAGGTGACCCAGCTTGTGAGCTATGGCTACACCTTC. Its protein is CAQQVTQLVSYGYTF.

This clone came up a few times. This CDR3 is also generated by other DNA sequences in the sample. This chain links TRBV5-1 with TRBJ2-5; no definite D call. Germline V gene sequence: CDR1 SGHRS, CDR2 YFSETQ. This CDR3 has 11 amino acids. Trimming took off 3 bases at V and 4 bases at J, with 4 bases between the two ends. The CDR3 sequence: CASSWGETQYF. The CDR3 region has the DNA TGCGCCAGCAGCTGGGGAGAGACCCAGTACTTC.

The chain recombines TRBV6-1 with TRBJ1-1; D is perhaps TRBD1 (6 bases). V was pared by 8 bases and J by 6 bases, with 7 bases between. The CDR3 totals 10 residues. Germline V CDR1 and CDR2: MNHNS, SASEGT. CDR3 sequence (DNA): TGTGCCAGCGGGGGCTCTGAAGCTTTCTTT. It yields the protein CASGGSEAFF.

The CDR3 loop is CASSLDYIVFSGLLRDTQYF. In nucleotides, the CDR3 is TGTGCCAGCAGCTTGGATTATATTGTATTCTCGGGACTACTTCGAGACACGCAGTATTTT. The chain is built from TRBV5-5 and TRBJ2-3; 7 nucleotides agree with TRBD2. Germline V lookup: CDR1 SGHKS, CDR2 YYEKEE (reference sequence). The V and J ends lost 0 bases and 9 bases, in that order; junction bases with no gene match: 25. The CDR3 consists of 20 residues.

The J gene is TRBJ2-3, the V gene TRBV5-4, with 8 nucleotides matching TRBD2. CDR1 and CDR2 (germline): SGHNT, YYREEE (reference sequence). The CDR3 covers 16 residues. The junction had 14 bases not matched to a gene; V was cut back by 7 bases and J by 4 bases. The CDR3 region has the DNA TGTGCCAGCGCCCCTGGACTAGCTCGAGGCGCAGATACGCAGTATTTT. Protein product: CASAPGLARGADTQYF.

This clone was recorded once. The chain links TRBV5-6 to TRBJ2-1; D uncertain. The germline CDR1 and CDR2 sequences are SGHDT and YYEEEE. This CDR3 is 13 amino acids long. V lost 1 base, J lost 5 bases, and 7 bases lay in between. This CDR3 is CASSLLADNEQFF. The CDR3 DNA is TGTGCCAGCAGCTTGTTAGCTGACAATGAGCAGTTCTTC.

V usage is TRBV29-1 and J usage is TRBJ2-1; 10 nucleotides align to TRBD2. The trim removed 0 bases at V and 4 bases at J, leaving 9 bases unmatched. Germline CDR1 is SQVTM and CDR2 is ANQGSEA. The CDR3 runs to 17 residues. As DNA, the CDR3 is TGCAGCGTTGAAGATCGCGAAGCGGGAGGGATGTACAATGAGCAGTTCTTC. As protein: CSVEDREAGGMYNEQFF.

The gene calls are TRBV6-1 and TRBJ2-7; D gene unclear. Germline CDR1 is MNHNS and CDR2 is SASEGT. The CDR3 extends over 10 amino acids. V was trimmed by 7 bases and J by 3 bases, leaving 4 bases between them. CDR3 protein: CASTDYEQYF. The CDR3 coding sequence is TGTGCCAGCACGGACTACGAGCAGTACTTC.

The rearrangement uses TRBV29-1 and TRBJ1-2; TRBD1 matches at 7 bases. Per the germline V gene, CDR1 is SQVTM and CDR2 is ANQGSEA. V lost 7 bases and J lost 2; bases outside the gene matches: 4. The CDR3 runs 12 residues. The CDR3 region is CSGMDRNYGYTF. CDR3 DNA sequence: TGCAGCGGAATGGACAGGAACTATGGCTACACCTTC.

The J gene is TRBJ2-2, the V gene TRBV6-1, with a weak D call TRBD1 (6 bases). The germline V gene encodes CDR1 MNHNS and CDR2 SASEGT. With 2 bases removed from V and 8 bases from J, the gap between germline ends came to 21 bases. The CDR3 length is 17 residues. The CDR3, as DNA: TGTGCCAGCAGTGAATGGCCCTTCCGGACAGCCAATGGGGAGCTGTTTTTT. It translates to CASSEWPFRTANGELFF.

The rearrangement uses TRBV9 and TRBJ2-3, with a possible D match to TRBD1 (5 bases). The CDR3 has 15 amino acids. Germline V CDR1 and CDR2: SGDLS, YYNGEE. Trimming cost V 4 bases and J 4 bases, with 16 bases left between them. CDR3: CASSPSMGRADTQYF. The CDR3 region has the DNA TGTGCCAGCAGCCCCTCTATGGGGCGAGCAGATACGCAGTATTTT.

CDR3 region: CAIPRSGSGYTGELFF. CDR3 sequence (DNA): TGTGCCATCCCCCGTAGCGGGAGCGGGTACACCGGGGAGCTGTTTTTT. This chain connects TRBV6-6 to TRBJ2-2, with 9 bases fitting TRBD2. This CDR3 is built from 16 residues. The trim removed 10 bases at V and 3 bases at J, leaving 12 bases unmatched. Germline CDR1 reads MNHNY; CDR2 reads SVGAGI (reference sequence).

The V and J genes are TRBV27 and TRBJ2-7; 8 bases line up with TRBD1. The CDR3 is made up of 14 amino acids. V dropped 5 bases and J dropped 6; count of bases not matched to a gene: 9. The germline V gene has CDR1 MNHEY and CDR2 SMNVEV (reference sequence). For the CDR3, the DNA is TGTGCCAGCAGTCCCCACCGGACAGGGCGCGAGCAGTACTTC. Amino acid sequence: CASSPHRTGREQYF.

The genes are TRBV4-3 and TRBJ1-2, with a tentative D call TRBD1 (5 bases). Germline CDR1 LGHNA, CDR2 YSLEER. The V gene lost 4 bases and the J gene lost 3 bases, with 18 bases spanning the gap. The CDR3 has 16 residues. CDR3 amino acids: CASSPQRVQEYYGYTF. The CDR3 bases are TGCGCCAGCAGCCCCCAAAGAGTACAGGAATACTATGGCTACACCTTC.

The genes are TRBV6-5 and TRBJ1-4; D is possibly TRBD1 (6 bases). Trimming removed 6 bases at V and 7 bases at J, with 18 bases between. The germline V gene has CDR1 MNHEY and CDR2 SVGAGI. This CDR3 has 15 residues. The CDR3 DNA reads TGTGCCAGCAGCTGGGACACAACCGGAGCTGAAAAACTGTTTTTT. Its translation: CASSWDTTGAEKLFF.

This clone was recorded a few times. The chain carries TRBV28 and TRBJ2-1; 7 nucleotides align to TRBD1. This CDR3 region has 15 residues. CDR1 and CDR2 from the germline V gene are MDHEN and SYDVKM. Trimming at V came to 6 bases and at J to 5 bases, leaving 10 bases not matched to a gene. The CDR3 DNA sequence: TGTGCCAGCAGCCCTGACAGGGCGTGGGACAATGAGCAGTTCTTC. Residues: CASSPDRAWDNEQFF.

V is TRBV18 and J is TRBJ2-7; D not resolved. Deletions cut 2 bases from V and 0 bases from J, with 8 bases between. This CDR3 comprises 14 residues. Germline lookup yields CDR1 KGHSH and CDR2 LQKENI. CDR3 amino acids: CASSPETPSYEQYF. The CDR3 nucleotides are TGTGCCAGCTCACCAGAGACCCCCTCCTACGAGCAGTACTTC. Together with reference TRBV18 and TRBJ2-7, the CDR3 gives the full variable domain: NAGVMQNPRHLVRRRGQEARLRCSPMKGHSHVYWYRQLPEEGLKFMVYLQKENIIDESGMPKERFSAEFPKEGPSILRIQQVVRGDSAAYFCASSPETPSYEQYFGPGTRLTVT.

This chain links TRBV6-6 with TRBJ1-1; D remains ambiguous. The ends were cut back, 5 bases at V and 4 bases at J, with 11 bases in the middle. Germline V gene lookup returns CDR1 MNHNY and CDR2 SVGAGI (reference sequence). CDR3 size: 13 residues. This CDR3 is CASSHLEGTEAFF. DNA of the CDR3: TGTGCCAGCAGTCACCTTGAGGGCACTGAAGCTTTCTTT.

The chain links TRBV11-3 to TRBJ2-2; TRBD1 matches at 7 bases. This CDR3 has 15 amino acids. V dropped 4 bases and J dropped 3; count of bases not matched to a gene: 5. The germline CDR1 and CDR2 sequences are SGHNT and YENEEA. The CDR3 reads CASSSTGADTGELFF. Here the CDR3 DNA reads TGTGCCAGCAGCTCAACAGGGGCGGACACCGGGGAGCTGTTTTTT.

The chain recombines TRBV11-2 with TRBJ2-7; a weak D match, TRBD2 (5 bases). Germline V gene data show CDR1 as SGHAT and CDR2 as FQNNGV. Trimming stripped 5 bases from V and 5 bases from J, with 16 bases between. CDR3 length: 14 amino acids. CDR3 residues: CASSPEPRRDEQYF. The CDR3 DNA reads as TGTGCCAGCAGCCCAGAGCCCCGGCGGGACGAGCAGTACTTC.

This chain connects TRBV13 to TRBJ2-7, with D uncertain. Germline loops: CDR1 PRHDT, CDR2 FYEKMQ (reference sequence). This CDR3 is built from 11 residues. V lost 4 bases and J 4 bases, leaving 5 bases between the germline ends. CDR3 loop: CASSSIYEQYF. In DNA form, the CDR3 reads TGTGCCAGCAGCTCGATATACGAGCAGTACTTC.

Notes on this clone: Other nucleotide sequences from this sample produce the same CDR3. The chain links TRBV7-9 to TRBJ2-1, with D possibly TRBD2 on 5 matching bases. The CDR3 runs 15 residues. Trimming left V 6 bases short and J 0 bases short, with 12 bases between. In germline, CDR1 is SEHNR, CDR2 FQNEAQ (reference sequence). CDR3 nucleotide sequence: TGTGCCAGCAGATTGGACTCAAGCTCCTACAATGAGCAGTTCTTC. This sequence encodes CASRLDSSSYNEQFF.